This T cell receptor (beta chain) was documented in a study of OX40 agonist ivuxolimab in advanced cancers. Findings and limits, study-wide: Both blood CD4+ and CD8+ T cells showed clonal growth by week 6 at 0.1 to 3.0 mg/kg. Clonal expansion among partial responders at 0.1-3.0 mg/kg ranked near the lowest.

To note about this clone: The target antigen is unknown.

Trimming removed 8 bases from V and 5 bases from J, with 16 bases in between. CDR1 is MNHNY, CDR2 SVGAGI, per germline (reference sequence). This CDR3 spans 13 amino acids. TCRdb's table, derived via immunoSEQ multiplex PCR, lists solely in-frame clones and lacks some. Of tens of thousands of clones in the sample, roughly 78% were seen once. The source is an adult with an advanced solid tumor such as melanoma, head and neck, liver or kidney cancer. The material was CD4+ or CD8+ T cells sorted from blood, obtained in a trial of the OX40 agonist ivuxolimab. The rearrangement uses TRBV6-6 and TRBJ2-7; the D gene is possibly TRBD1 (6 bases). The CDR3 region is CASLGLKGDEQYF. DNA for the CDR3: TGTGCCAGCCTAGGTTTAAAGGGGGACGAGCAGTACTTC.